These T cell receptor beta chains were read from a single sample in a study of post-analysis software for immune sequencing data. TCRdb called the PCR reads again in MiXCR, with one record for every CDR3 protein. The sample includes roughly 730,000 distinct CDR3 sequences, approximately 30% of them seen just once. The sequenced sample consisted of blood. All receptors derive from a girl under 18 with multiple sclerosis. CDR3s include the opening cysteine and the closing phenylalanine or tryptophan. The order of the fields is V gene, D gene, J gene, clone size, CDR3 DNA, CDR3 protein. A D gene is named only where the DNA matches it firmly. Clone size appears in some rows only: once, few, many, or a class for an expanded clone.

TRBV29-1	TRBD2	TRBJ2-2	NA	TGCAGCGTTGTTCTAGCGGGAGTATCTGGCGGGGAGCTGTTTTTT	CSVVLAGVSGGELFF
TRBV4-2	TRBD2	TRBJ2-3	few	TGTGCCAGCAGCCCCCGGGGGGGCCGCGATGATACGCAGTATTTT	CASSPRGGRDDTQYF
TRBV7-2	TRBD2	TRBJ2-1	NA	TGTGCCAGCAGCCAAACTAGCGGTCGGCACAATGAGCAGTTCTTC	CASSQTSGRHNEQFF
TRBV29-1	NA	TRBJ2-7	NA	TGCAGCGTTGAAGATCGGCAGTCCAGCCCCTACGAGCAGTACTTC	CSVEDRQSSPYEQYF
TRBV4-3	TRBD1	TRBJ1-6	NA	TGCGCCAGCAGCCAAGGACAGGGCCCTAATTCACCCCTCCACTTT	CASSQGQGPNSPLHF
TRBV7-2	NA	TRBJ2-1	NA	TGTGCCAGCAGTCTCAGCGGGTTTCGCTACAATGAGCAGTTCTTC	CASSLSGFRYNEQFF
TRBV6-6	TRBD2	TRBJ2-1	once	TGTGCCAGCAGCTTGTCTAGCGGGCGGTACTACAATGAGCAGTTCTTC	CASSLSSGRYYNEQFF
TRBV5-1	NA	TRBJ1-2	NA	TGCGCCAGCAGCTTGGCCAGGCCGGGGGGGCGCCTCAATGGCTACACCTTC	CASSLARPGGRLNGYTF
TRBV12-3/TRBV12-4	TRBD2	TRBJ2-1	NA	TGTGCCAGCAGTTTACTAGCGGGGGGGCCCGGTGAGCAGTTCTTC	CASSLLAGGPGEQFF
TRBV10-1	NA	TRBJ1-2	NA	TGCGCCAGCAGTGAGTCATCGGGCCTCGGCTACACCTTC	CASSESSGLGYTF
TRBV7-2	TRBD2	TRBJ2-1	few	TGTGCCAGCAGCGGGAGGGTCCTTAGCCACAATGAGCAGTTCTTC	CASSGRVLSHNEQFF
TRBV4-3	NA	TRBJ1-1	once	TGCGTCAGCAGCCCGGGTCGGGGATGGGAGACTGAAGCTTTCTTT	CVSSPGRGWETEAFF
TRBV2	NA	TRBJ2-3	few	TGTGCCAGCCCCCGTGTGCCAATTATTAGCACAGATACGCAGTATTTT	CASPRVPIISTDTQYF
TRBV3-1	TRBD2	TRBJ2-5	NA	TGTGCCAGCAGCCAAGAGCTTGGACTAGCGGGAGAGACCCAGTACTTC	CASSQELGLAGETQYF
TRBV7-2	NA	TRBJ2-3	NA	TGTGCCAGCAGGCCCTTTTTGTCGAGCACAGATACGCAGTATTTT	CASRPFLSSTDTQYF
TRBV5-5	NA	TRBJ2-7	few	TGTGCCAGCAGCCTCCGGGACCCTATTCCCCCAAGCTCCTACGAGCAGTACTTC	CASSLRDPIPPSSYEQYF
TRBV3-1	NA	TRBJ2-1	NA	TGTGCCAGCAGCCACTCGGGGCACAATGAGCAGTTCTTC	CASSHSGHNEQFF
TRBV29-1	NA	TRBJ1-2	many	TGCAGCACCAAGAGTGGGACCCTTCCCCACTACACCTTC	CSTKSGTLPHYTF
TRBV10-3	NA	TRBJ2-7	few	TGTGCCATCAGCTCCACGAGACTATCCTACGAGCAGTACTTC	CAISSTRLSYEQYF
TRBV7-2	TRBD1	TRBJ2-3	NA	TGTGCCAGCAGCCCAACCGGGACAGGGTTAAGCACAGATACGCAGTATTTT	CASSPTGTGLSTDTQYF
TRBV6-5	NA	TRBJ1-6	few	TGTGCCAGCACCAGGGAACTCGATAATTCACCCCTCCACTTT	CASTRELDNSPLHF
TRBV29-1	TRBD2	TRBJ2-3	few	TGCAGCGCGGCGGGACTAGCGGGAACGGATACGCAGTATTTT	CSAAGLAGTDTQYF
TRBV3-1	TRBD2	TRBJ2-7	NA	TGTGCCAGCAGCCTCACCGGGACTAGCGAGGCCTACGAGCAGTACTTC	CASSLTGTSEAYEQYF
TRBV19	NA	TRBJ2-4	NA	TGTGCCAGTAGTACCCGATTCCAGCCAGCCAAAAACATTCAGTACTTC	CASSTRFQPAKNIQYF
TRBV6-1	TRBD1	TRBJ2-1	many	TGTGCCAGCAGTGACCTGACAGGGTCCAGCTCCTACAATGAGCAGTTCTTC	CASSDLTGSSSYNEQFF
TRBV14	TRBD2	TRBJ2-7	NA	TGTGCCAGCAGCCACTTCGCGAGCGGGAGTGTGCGGGAGCAGTACTTC	CASSHFASGSVREQYF
TRBV12-3/TRBV12-4	NA	TRBJ2-3	NA	TGTGCCAGCAGTCCCGTTGGGGCGGGTCTCAGCACAGATACGCAGTATTTT	CASSPVGAGLSTDTQYF
TRBV3-1	TRBD2	TRBJ2-1	NA	TGTGCCAGCATCCTGACTAGCGGGGGCCCCACTGAGCAGTTCTTC	CASILTSGGPTEQFF
TRBV28	TRBD2	TRBJ2-2	NA	TGTGCCAGCAGTCAGACTAGCGGGGACACCGGGGAGCTGTTTTTT	CASSQTSGDTGELFF
TRBV7-9	TRBD1	TRBJ1-1	NA	TGTGCCAGCAGCTCGGGACAGGCCAACACTGAAGCTTTCTTT	CASSSGQANTEAFF
TRBV11-2	NA	TRBJ1-2	few	TGTGCCAGCAGCGTCTGGGGCCCTAACTATGGCTACACCTTC	CASSVWGPNYGYTF
TRBV24-1	NA	TRBJ2-1	few	TGTGCCACCAGTGAGGGGGGAGTCAATGAGCAGTTCTTC	CATSEGGVNEQFF
TRBV6-5	TRBD1	TRBJ2-2	few	TGTGCCAGCAGTTGGGACAGGTCCTCTTCGTGGGGGTCCGGGGAGCTGTTTTTT	CASSWDRSSSWGSGELFF
TRBV6-1	NA	TRBJ2-1	few	TGTGCCAGCAGAACAGGGCATGAGCAGTTCTTC	CASRTGHEQFF
TRBV7-2	NA	TRBJ2-1	once	TGTGCCAGCAGCTTATGCGGGCTTAACAATGAGCAGTTCTTC	CASSLCGLNNEQFF
TRBV29-1	NA	TRBJ1-1	few	TGCAGCGTTGTGATCAGTGTTGAAGCTTTCTTT	CSVVISVEAFF
TRBV7-2	NA	TRBJ1-2	NA	TGTGCCAGCAGCGCCTTGTCAATGGCGGGCTACACCTTC	CASSALSMAGYTF
TRBV12-3/TRBV12-4	NA	TRBJ1-2	NA	TGTGCCAGCAGAACCTCGGGCTATGGCTACACCTTC	CASRTSGYGYTF
TRBV5-1	TRBD2	TRBJ2-1	NA	TGCGCCAGCAGCTGGGGGGAGGGCGCTAATGAGCAGTTCTTC	CASSWGEGANEQFF
TRBV7-2	TRBD2	TRBJ2-7	few	TGTGCCAGCAGCTCCGGCCGGGGACTAGCCTACGAGCAGTACTTC	CASSSGRGLAYEQYF
TRBV25-1	TRBD1	TRBJ1-4	NA	TGTGCCAGCGGCCCCAGGGGGGACAGGGCGATTGCAACTAATGAAAAACTGTTTTTT	CASGPRGDRAIATNEKLFF
TRBV3-1	NA	TRBJ2-5	NA	TGTGCCAGCAGCCAAGCGGGGATGTTAGGAGAGACCCAGTACTTC	CASSQAGMLGETQYF
TRBV10-3	NA	TRBJ2-6	NA	TGTGCCATCAGTGGGTTCCCAGGCACCCTCTCTGGGGCCAACGTCCTGACTTTC	CAISGFPGTLSGANVLTF
TRBV29-1	TRBD1	TRBJ1-1	NA	TGCAGCGTTGGGAGGGGGCGGGTGAACACTGAAGCTTTCTTT	CSVGRGRVNTEAFF
TRBV20-1	NA	TRBJ2-7	NA	TGCAGTGCTAGGGGGGATCACGAAGCCTACGAGCAGTACTTC	CSARGDHEAYEQYF
TRBV7-8	NA	TRBJ2-3	NA	TGTGCCAGCAGCTTAGCTGCGGACAGAAACACAGATACGCAGTATTTT	CASSLAADRNTDTQYF